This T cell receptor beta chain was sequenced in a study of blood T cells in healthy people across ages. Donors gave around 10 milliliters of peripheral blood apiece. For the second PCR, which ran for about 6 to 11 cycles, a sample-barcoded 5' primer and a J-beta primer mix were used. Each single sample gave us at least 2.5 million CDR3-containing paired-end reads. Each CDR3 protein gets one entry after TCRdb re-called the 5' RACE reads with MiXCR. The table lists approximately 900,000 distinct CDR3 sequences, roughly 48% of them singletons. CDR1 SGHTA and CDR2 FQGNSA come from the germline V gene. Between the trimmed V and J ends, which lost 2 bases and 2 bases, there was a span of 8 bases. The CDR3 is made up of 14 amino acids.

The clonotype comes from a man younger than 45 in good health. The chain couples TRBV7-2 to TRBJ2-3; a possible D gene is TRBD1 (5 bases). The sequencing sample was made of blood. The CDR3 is CASSLNGATDTQYF. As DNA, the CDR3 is TGTGCCAGCAGCTTAAATGGGGCCACAGATACGCAGTATTTT.